This T cell receptor beta chain originates from a study of T cell repertoires in cytomegalovirus infection. Study-wide background: Signatures in public TCR beta sequences pointed to both CMV infection and matching HLA type. Whole-study findings and limits: Clonotype analysis showed dominance of the ex vivo response by HLA-C-restricted CMV-specific TCR beta clonotypes. The cumulative frequency of public TCR beta families distinguished individuals who carried CMV together with the relevant HLA.

Trimming at V came to 10 bases and at J to 3 bases, leaving 11 bases not matched to a gene. The CDR3 has 14 amino acids. Germline loops: CDR1 MNHNS, CDR2 SASEGT. Regarding this clonotype: Its antigen is still unknown.

Using its own MiXCR run on the reads, TCRdb lists one record per CDR3 protein. The sample holds approximately 500,000 distinct CDR3 sequences, about 26% seen once. Sequenced input: PBMCs. This chain links TRBV6-1 with TRBJ1-1; 7 bases are a match to TRBD1. The sequence derives from a human donor in good health (CMV status not recorded). Some clones in this sample may be carry-over from other donors' samples. The CDR3 region has the DNA TGTGCCACAAAAAAGACAGGGATAGACACTGAAGCTTTCTTT. Protein: CATKKTGIDTEAFF.